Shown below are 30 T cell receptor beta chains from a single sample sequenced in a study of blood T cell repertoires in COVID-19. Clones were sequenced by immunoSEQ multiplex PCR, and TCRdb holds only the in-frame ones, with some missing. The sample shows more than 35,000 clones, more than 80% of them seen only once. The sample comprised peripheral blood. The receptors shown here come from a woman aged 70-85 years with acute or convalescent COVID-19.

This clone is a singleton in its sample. The CDR3 loop reads CASSPGLGSHNEQFF. The CDR3, as DNA: TGTGCCAGCAGCCCGGGACTAGGATCCCACAATGAGCAGTTCTTC. The rearrangement joins TRBV5-4 to TRBJ2-1; 8 nucleotides line up with TRBD2. V was pared by 4 bases and J by 5 bases, with 8 bases of the junction left unmatched. The germline V gene has CDR1 SGHNT and CDR2 YYREEE (reference sequence). This CDR3 is built from 15 residues.

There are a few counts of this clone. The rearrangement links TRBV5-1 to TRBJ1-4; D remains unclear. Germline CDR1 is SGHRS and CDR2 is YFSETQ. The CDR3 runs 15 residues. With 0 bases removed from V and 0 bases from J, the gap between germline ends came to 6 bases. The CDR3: CASSLERATNEKLFF. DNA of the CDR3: TGCGCCAGCAGCTTGGAGCGAGCAACTAATGAAAAACTGTTTTTT.

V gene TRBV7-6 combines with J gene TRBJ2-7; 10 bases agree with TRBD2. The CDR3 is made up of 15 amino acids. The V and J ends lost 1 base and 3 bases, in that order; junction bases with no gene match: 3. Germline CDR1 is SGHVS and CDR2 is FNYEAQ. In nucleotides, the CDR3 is TGTGCCAGCAGCTTAGGGACTAGCGGCCACTACGAGCAGTACTTC. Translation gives CASSLGTSGHYEQYF.

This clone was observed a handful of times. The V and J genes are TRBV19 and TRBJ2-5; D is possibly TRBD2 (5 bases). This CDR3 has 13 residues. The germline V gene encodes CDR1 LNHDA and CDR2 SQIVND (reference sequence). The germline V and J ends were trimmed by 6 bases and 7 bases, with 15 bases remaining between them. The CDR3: CASSIPVGGTQYF. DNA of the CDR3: TGTGCCAGTAGCATCCCCGTTGGAGGGACCCAGTACTTC.

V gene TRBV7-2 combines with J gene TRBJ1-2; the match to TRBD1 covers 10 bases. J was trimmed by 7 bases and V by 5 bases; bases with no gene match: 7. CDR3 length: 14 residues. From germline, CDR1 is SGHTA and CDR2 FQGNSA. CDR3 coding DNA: TGTGCCAGCAGCCCAACCGGGACAGGGGTTGGCTACACCTTC. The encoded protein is CASSPTGTGVGYTF.

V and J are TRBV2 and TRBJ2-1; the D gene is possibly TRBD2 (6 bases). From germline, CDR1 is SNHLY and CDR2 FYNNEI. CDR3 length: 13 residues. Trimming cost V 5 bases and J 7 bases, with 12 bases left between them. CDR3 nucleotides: TGTGCCAGCAGTTCGGGAGTTGAGAATGAGCAGTTCTTC. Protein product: CASSSGVENEQFF. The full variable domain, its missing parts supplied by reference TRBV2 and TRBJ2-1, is EPEVTQTPSHQVTQMGQEVILRCVPISNHLYFYWYRQILGQKVEFLVSFYNNEISEKSEIFDDQFSVERPDGSNFTLKIRSTKLEDSAMYFCASSSGVENEQFFGPGTRLTVL.

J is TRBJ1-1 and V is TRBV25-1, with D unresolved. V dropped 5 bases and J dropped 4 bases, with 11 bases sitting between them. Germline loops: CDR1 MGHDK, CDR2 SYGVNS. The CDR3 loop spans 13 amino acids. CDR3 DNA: TGTGCCAGCAGTCCCGGAGGGAGCACTGAAGCTTTCTTT. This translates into CASSPGGSTEAFF.

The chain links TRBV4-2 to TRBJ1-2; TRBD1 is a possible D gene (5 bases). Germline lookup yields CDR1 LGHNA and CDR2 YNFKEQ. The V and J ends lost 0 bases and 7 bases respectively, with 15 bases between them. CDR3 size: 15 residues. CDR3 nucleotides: TGTGCCAGCAGCCAAGATTTCGGGGGGACCGGTGGCTACACCTTC. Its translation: CASSQDFGGTGGYTF.

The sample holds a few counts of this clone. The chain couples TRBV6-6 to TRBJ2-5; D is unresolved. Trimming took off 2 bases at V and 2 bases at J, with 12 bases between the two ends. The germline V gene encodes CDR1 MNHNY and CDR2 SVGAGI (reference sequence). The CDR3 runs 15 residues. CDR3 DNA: TGTGCCAGCAGTTACGGCGGCAGTTTACAAGAGACCCAGTACTTC. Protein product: CASSYGGSLQETQYF.

The CDR3 DNA sequence: TGTGCCAGCTCATCCATCGGGGGGGGGACCTACAATGAGCAGTTCTTC. Translating gives CASSSIGGGTYNEQFF. This chain uses TRBV18 with TRBJ2-1; 8 nucleotides align to TRBD2. This CDR3 is 16 amino acids long. The V gene's germline CDR1 is KGHSH and CDR2 LQKENI. The V and J ends lost 5 bases and 2 bases, in that order; junction bases with no gene match: 8.

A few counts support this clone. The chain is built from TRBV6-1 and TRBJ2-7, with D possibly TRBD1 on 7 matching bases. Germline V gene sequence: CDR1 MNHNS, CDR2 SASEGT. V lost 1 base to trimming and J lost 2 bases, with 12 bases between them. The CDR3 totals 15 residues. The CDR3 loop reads CASSEEGGQPYEQYF. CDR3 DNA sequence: TGTGCCAGCAGTGAAGAGGGGGGACAGCCCTACGAGCAGTACTTC.

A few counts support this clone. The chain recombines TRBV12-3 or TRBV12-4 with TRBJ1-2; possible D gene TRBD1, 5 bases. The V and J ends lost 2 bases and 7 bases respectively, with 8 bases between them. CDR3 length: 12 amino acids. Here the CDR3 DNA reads TGTGCCAGCAGTTTACACGGGGGTGGCTACACCTTC. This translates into CASSLHGGGYTF.

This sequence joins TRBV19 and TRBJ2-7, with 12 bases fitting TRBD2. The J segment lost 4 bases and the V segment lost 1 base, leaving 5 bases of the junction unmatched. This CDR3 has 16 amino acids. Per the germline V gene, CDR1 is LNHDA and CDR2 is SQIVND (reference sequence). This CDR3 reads CASSIGGTSGRYEQYF. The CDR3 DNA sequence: TGTGCCAGTAGTATAGGCGGGACTAGCGGGCGTTACGAGCAGTACTTC.

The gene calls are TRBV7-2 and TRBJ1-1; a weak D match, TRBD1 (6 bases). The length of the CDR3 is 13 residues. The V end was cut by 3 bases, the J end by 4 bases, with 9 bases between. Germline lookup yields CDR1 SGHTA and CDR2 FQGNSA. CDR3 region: CASSFQGSTEAFF. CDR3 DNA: TGTGCCAGCAGCTTCCAGGGGAGCACTGAAGCTTTCTTT.

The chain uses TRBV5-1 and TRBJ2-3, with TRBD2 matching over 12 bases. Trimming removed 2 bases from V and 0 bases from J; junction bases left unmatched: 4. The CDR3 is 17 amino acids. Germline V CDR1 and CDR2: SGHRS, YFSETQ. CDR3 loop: CASSLLAGGSSTDTQYF. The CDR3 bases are TGCGCCAGCAGCTTACTAGCGGGGGGATCTAGCACAGATACGCAGTATTTT.

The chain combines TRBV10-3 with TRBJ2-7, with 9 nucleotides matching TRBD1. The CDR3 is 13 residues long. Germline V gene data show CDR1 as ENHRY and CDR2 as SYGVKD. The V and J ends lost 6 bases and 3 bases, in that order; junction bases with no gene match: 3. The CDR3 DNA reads TGTGCCATCAGCTGGGACAGGGTCTACGAGCAGTACTTC. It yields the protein CAISWDRVYEQYF.

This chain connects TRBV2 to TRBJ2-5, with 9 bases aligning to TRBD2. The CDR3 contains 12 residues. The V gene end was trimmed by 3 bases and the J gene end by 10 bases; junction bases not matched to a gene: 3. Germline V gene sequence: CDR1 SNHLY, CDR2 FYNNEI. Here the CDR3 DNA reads TGTGCCAGCAGTGATGGTAGCGGGGGCCAGTACTTC. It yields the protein CASSDGSGGQYF.

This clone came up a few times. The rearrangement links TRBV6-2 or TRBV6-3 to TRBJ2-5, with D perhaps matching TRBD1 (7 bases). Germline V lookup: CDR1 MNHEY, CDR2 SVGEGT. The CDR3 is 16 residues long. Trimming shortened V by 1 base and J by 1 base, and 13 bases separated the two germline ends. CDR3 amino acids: CASSYFAGQSQETQYF. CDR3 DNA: TGTGCCAGCAGTTACTTCGCGGGACAGTCCCAAGAGACCCAGTACTTC.

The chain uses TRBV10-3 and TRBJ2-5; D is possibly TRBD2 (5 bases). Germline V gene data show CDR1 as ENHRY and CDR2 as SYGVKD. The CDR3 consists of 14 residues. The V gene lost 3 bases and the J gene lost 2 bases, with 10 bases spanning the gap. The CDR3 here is CAISDERTQETQYF. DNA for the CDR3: TGTGCCATCAGTGACGAGCGGACTCAAGAGACCCAGTACTTC.

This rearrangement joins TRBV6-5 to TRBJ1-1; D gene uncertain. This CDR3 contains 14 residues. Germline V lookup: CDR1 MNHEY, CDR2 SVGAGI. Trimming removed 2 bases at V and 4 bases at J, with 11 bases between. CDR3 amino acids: CASSYDTRVTEAFF. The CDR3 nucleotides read TGTGCCAGCAGTTACGATACGAGGGTCACTGAAGCTTTCTTT.

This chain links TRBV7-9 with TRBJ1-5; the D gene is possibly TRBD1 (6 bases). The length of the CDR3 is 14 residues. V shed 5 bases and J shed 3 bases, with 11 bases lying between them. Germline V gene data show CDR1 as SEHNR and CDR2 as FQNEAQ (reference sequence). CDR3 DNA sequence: TGTGCCAGCAGCCCGGACAGACTCAATCAGCCCCAGCATTTT. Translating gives CASSPDRLNQPQHF.

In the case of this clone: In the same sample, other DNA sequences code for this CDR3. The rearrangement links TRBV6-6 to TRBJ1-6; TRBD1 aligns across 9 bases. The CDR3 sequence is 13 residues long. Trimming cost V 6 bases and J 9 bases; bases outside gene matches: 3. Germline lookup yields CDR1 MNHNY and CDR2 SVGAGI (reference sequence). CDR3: CASRGQGGSPLHF. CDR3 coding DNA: TGTGCCAGCAGGGGACAGGGAGGTTCACCCCTCCACTTT.

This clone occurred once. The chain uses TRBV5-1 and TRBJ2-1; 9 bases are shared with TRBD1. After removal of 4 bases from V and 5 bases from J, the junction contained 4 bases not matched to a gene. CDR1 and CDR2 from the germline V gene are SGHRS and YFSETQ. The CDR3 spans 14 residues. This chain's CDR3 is CASSLGQGNNEQFF. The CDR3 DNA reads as TGCGCCAGCAGCCTAGGACAGGGGAACAATGAGCAGTTCTTC.

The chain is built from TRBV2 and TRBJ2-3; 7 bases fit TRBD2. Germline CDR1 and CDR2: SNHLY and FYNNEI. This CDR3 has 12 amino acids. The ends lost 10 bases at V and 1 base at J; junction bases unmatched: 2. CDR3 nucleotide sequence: TGTGCCACCGCGGGGGGCACAGATACGCAGTATTTT. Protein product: CATAGGTDTQYF.

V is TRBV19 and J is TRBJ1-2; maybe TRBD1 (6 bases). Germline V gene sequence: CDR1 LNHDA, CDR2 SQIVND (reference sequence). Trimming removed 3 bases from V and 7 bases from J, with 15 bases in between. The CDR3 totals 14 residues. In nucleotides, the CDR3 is TGTGCCAGTAGTATCGCCGGGGGGCAGGGTGGCTACACCTTC. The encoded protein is CASSIAGGQGGYTF.

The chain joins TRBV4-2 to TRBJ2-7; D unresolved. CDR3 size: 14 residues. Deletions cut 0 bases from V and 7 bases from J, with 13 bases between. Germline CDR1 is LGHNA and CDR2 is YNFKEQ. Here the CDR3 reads CASSQESMAGEQYF. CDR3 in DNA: TGTGCCAGCAGCCAAGAGTCGATGGCTGGTGAGCAGTACTTC.

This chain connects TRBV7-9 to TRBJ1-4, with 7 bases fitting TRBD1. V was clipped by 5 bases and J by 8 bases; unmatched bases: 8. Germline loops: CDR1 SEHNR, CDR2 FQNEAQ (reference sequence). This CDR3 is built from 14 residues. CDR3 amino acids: CASSERGREEKLFF. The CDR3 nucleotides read TGTGCCAGCAGCGAAAGGGGGCGCGAGGAAAAACTGTTTTTT.

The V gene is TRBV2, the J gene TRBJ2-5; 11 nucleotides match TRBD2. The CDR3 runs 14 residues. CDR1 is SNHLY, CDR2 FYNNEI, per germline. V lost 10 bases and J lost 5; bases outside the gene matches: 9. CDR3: CATYSGRGWETQYF. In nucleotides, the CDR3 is TGTGCCACCTATAGCGGGAGGGGATGGGAGACCCAGTACTTC. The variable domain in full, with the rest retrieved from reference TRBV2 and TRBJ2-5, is EPEVTQTPSHQVTQMGQEVILRCVPISNHLYFYWYRQILGQKVEFLVSFYNNEISEKSEIFDDQFSVERPDGSNFTLKIRSTKLEDSAMYFCATYSGRGWETQYFGPGTRLLVL.

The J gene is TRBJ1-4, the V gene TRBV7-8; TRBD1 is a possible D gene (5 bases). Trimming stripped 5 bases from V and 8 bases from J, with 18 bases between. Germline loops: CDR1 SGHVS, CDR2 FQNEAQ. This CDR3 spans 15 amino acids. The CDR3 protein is CASSPNRGTPEKLFF. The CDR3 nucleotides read TGTGCCAGCAGCCCAAATCGGGGGACCCCCGAAAAACTGTTTTTT. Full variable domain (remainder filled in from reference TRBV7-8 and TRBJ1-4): GAGVSQSPRYKVAKRGQDVALRCDPISGHVSLFWYQQALGQGPEFLTYFQNEAQLDKSGLPSDRFFAERPEGSVSTLKIQRTQQEDSAVYLCASSPNRGTPEKLFFGSGTQLSVL.

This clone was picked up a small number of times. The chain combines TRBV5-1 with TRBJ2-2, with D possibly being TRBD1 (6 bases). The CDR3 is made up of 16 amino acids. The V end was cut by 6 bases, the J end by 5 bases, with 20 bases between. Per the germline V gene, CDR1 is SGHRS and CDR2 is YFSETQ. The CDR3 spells CASNLGGSPVTGELFF. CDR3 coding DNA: TGCGCCAGCAATCTAGGGGGTTCCCCTGTTACCGGGGAGCTGTTTTTT.